These T cell receptor beta chains were read from a single sample in a study of T-cell reconstitution after alpha-beta-depleted transplantation in children. TCRdb re-analysed the PCR reads in MiXCR, keeping a single row per CDR3 protein. This repertoire shows 150,000 to 250,000 distinct CDR3 sequences, about 14% found once; its top ten account for approximately 13%. The specimen was PBMCs from the stem cell graft donor, collected from the stem cell graft. Receptor source: a human donor who donated a stem cell graft to a child with acute lymphoblastic leukemia. CDR3s include the opening cysteine and the closing phenylalanine or tryptophan. The D gene is left open where the match is weak. Some rows mark clone size as missing; the rest say once, few, many or name a class of expanded clone.

J gene | V gene | clone size | D gene | CDR3 DNA | CDR3 protein
TRBJ2-7 | TRBV20-1 | many | TRBD2 | TGCAGTGCTAGAGATAAAGGGACTAGCGGGACCCACACCTCCTACGAGCAGTACTTC | CSARDKGTSGTHTSYEQYF
TRBJ2-3 | TRBV7-9 | many | NA | TGTGCCAGCAGCTTAGGGGCCGCAACCTCCACAGATACGCAGTATTTT | CASSLGAATSTDTQYF
TRBJ2-7 | TRBV5-1 | many | NA | TGCGCCAGCGGCAGCGCGGACTCCTACGAGCAGTACTTC | CASGSADSYEQYF
TRBJ1-1 | TRBV6-2/TRBV6-3 | many | NA | TGTGCCAGCAGTTACTCGGACATGTTGAACACTGAAGCTTTCTTT | CASSYSDMLNTEAFF
TRBJ2-2 | TRBV11-2 | many | NA | TGTGCCAGCAGCCTAGAAAGGGCAACCGGGGAGCTGTTTTTT | CASSLERATGELFF
TRBJ2-2 | TRBV7-8 | many | NA | TGTGCCAGCAGCTTTATTGACTTTTTCACCGGGGAGCTGTTTTTT | CASSFIDFFTGELFF
TRBJ2-3 | TRBV6-1 | NA | TRBD2 | TGTGCCAGCAAGTATAGCGGGGCAAGCACAGATACGCAGTATTTT | CASKYSGASTDTQYF
TRBJ2-7 | TRBV28 | many | TRBD1 | TGTGCCAGCAGGCAGACAGGGGGCATATACGAGCAGTACTTC | CASRQTGGIYEQYF
TRBJ2-1 | TRBV29-1 | many | NA | TGCAGCGTTGGGGGGAATGAGCAGTTCTTC | CSVGGNEQFF
TRBJ2-2 | TRBV12-3/TRBV12-4 | few | NA | TGTGCCAGCGTTCGGGACGGCACCGGGGAGCTGTTTTTT | CASVRDGTGELFF
TRBJ2-2 | TRBV20-1 | few | TRBD1 | TGCAGTGCTCGACGACAGGGCGCCGGGGAGCTGTTTTTT | CSARRQGAGELFF
TRBJ2-1 | TRBV20-1 | many | NA | TGCAGTGCTAGAGATCTCCGTATTAGCGACAATGAGCAGTTCTTC | CSARDLRISDNEQFF
TRBJ2-1 | TRBV13 | NA | TRBD2 | TGTGCCAGCAGCTTAGTCGACCAACTAGCGGCCTACAATGAGCAGTTCTTC | CASSLVDQLAAYNEQFF
TRBJ2-7 | TRBV5-1 | few | TRBD2 | TGCGCCAGCAGCTTCGGGACAGGGGAGCTAGCGGGAGGGCCGTGGGGCGAGCAGTACTTC | CASSFGTGELAGGPWGEQYF
TRBJ2-1 | TRBV20-1 | few | TRBD2 | TGCAGTGCGACACTACTAGCGGGAGGGTTCCTTGAGCAGTTCTTC | CSATLLAGGFLEQFF
TRBJ2-3 | TRBV5-1 | many | TRBD2 | TGCGCCAGCAGCTTGATGCGGGAGACCACAGATACGCAGTATTTT | CASSLMRETTDTQYF
TRBJ2-7 | TRBV19 | many | NA | TGTGCCAGTAGGTCCAGCGCCAGGAGCTCCTACGAGCAGTACTTC | CASRSSARSSYEQYF
TRBJ1-2 | TRBV29-1 | many | NA | TGCAGCGTTAACCGACCCTCTGGCTACACCTTC | CSVNRPSGYTF
TRBJ2-5 | TRBV5-1 | NA | NA | TGCGCCAGCAGCTTGGCCGGAGAGGTAGAGACCCAGTACTTC | CASSLAGEVETQYF
TRBJ2-7 | TRBV25-1 | NA | TRBD1 | TGTGCCAGCAGGAGTCGGGACAGTCCCTACGAGCAGTACTTC | CASRSRDSPYEQYF
TRBJ2-1 | TRBV12-3/TRBV12-4 | many | TRBD1 | TGTGCCAGCAGTTTCCCGGACAGGTTCGGAAATGAGCAGTTCTTC | CASSFPDRFGNEQFF
TRBJ2-7 | TRBV5-1 | many | TRBD1 | TGCGCCAGCAGCGAGACAGGGGATTCCTACGAGCAGTACTTC | CASSETGDSYEQYF
TRBJ2-7 | TRBV7-2 | many | TRBD2 | TGTGCCAGCAGCCCCGGGACTAGAGAACAGCAGTACTTC | CASSPGTREQQYF
TRBJ1-2 | TRBV12-3/TRBV12-4 | few | NA | TGTGCCAGCAGCCCCACTTTCGCCTTTGGCTACACCTTC | CASSPTFAFGYTF
TRBJ2-1 | TRBV4-2 | many | TRBD2 | TGTGCCAGCAGCCAAGATTTCAGCGGGAGTTACAATGAGCAGTTCTTC | CASSQDFSGSYNEQFF
TRBJ2-5 | TRBV20-1 | many | NA | TGCAGTGCTACAGAGGACCCGAGCTTGGGGACCCAGTACTTC | CSATEDPSLGTQYF
TRBJ2-7 | TRBV29-1 | many | NA | TGCAGCGTTAGGGGTCTGTACGAGCAGTACTTC | CSVRGLYEQYF
TRBJ1-1 | TRBV4-2 | NA | NA | TGTGCCAGCAGCCAAGATGGGAGTGACACTGAAGCTTTCTTT | CASSQDGSDTEAFF
TRBJ2-1 | TRBV11-2 | many | NA | TGTGCCAGCAGCTTTCAGCGGAGTTCCTACAATGAGCAGTTCTTC | CASSFQRSSYNEQFF
TRBJ1-2 | TRBV5-6 | many | NA | TGTGCCAGCAGAGTACGCAGGGGAGGCTACACCTTC | CASRVRRGGYTF
TRBJ1-1 | TRBV18 | many | NA | TGTGCCAGCTCACCAGATCAAATAGCAGCTGAAGCTTTCTTT | CASSPDQIAAEAFF
TRBJ2-7 | TRBV5-1 | many | TRBD2 | TGCGCCAGCAGCTCCGAGGGGTCCGGGGGGTCCTACGAGCAGTACTTC | CASSSEGSGGSYEQYF
TRBJ1-1 | TRBV2 | NA | NA | TGTGCCAGCAGTGAAGCGGCGAGGGGGGACACTGAAGCTTTCTTT | CASSEAARGDTEAFF
TRBJ1-4 | TRBV5-1 | many | NA | TGCGCCAGCAGCAGAGGAAGCAATGAAAAACTGTTTTTT | CASSRGSNEKLFF